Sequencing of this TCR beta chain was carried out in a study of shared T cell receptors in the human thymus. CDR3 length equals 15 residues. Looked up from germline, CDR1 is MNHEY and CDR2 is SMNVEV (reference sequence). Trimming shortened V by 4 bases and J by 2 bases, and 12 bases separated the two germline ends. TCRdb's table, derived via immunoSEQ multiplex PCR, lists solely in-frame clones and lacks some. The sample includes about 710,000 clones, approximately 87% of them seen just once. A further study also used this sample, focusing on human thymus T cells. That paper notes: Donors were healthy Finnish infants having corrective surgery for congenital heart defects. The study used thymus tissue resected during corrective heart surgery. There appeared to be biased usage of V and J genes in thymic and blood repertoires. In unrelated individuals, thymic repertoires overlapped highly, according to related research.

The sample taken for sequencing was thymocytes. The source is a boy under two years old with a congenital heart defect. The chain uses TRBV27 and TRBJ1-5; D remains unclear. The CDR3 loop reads CASSSINQGNQPQHF. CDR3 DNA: TGTGCCAGCAGTTCTATTAACCAGGGCAATCAGCCCCAGCATTTT.